Sequencing of this T cell receptor (beta chain) was carried out in a study of CD8+ T cells in alopecia areata. Study-level background: Oral tofacitinib (5 to 10 mg twice daily) was administered to treated patients. Study-wide results and limits: Scalp samples also yield sequences from resident alphabeta T cells of normal skin. An increase in clonality over normal scalp was evident in lesional scalp, especially alopecia totalis/universalis.

Sequencing templates came from extracted RNA that was reverse transcribed into cDNA. Method: immunoSEQ multiplex PCR; TCRdb's copy keeps in-frame clones and lacks some. In the table there are under 70,000 clones, 90% to 97% of which are singletons. As concerns this clone: Its antigen remains unknown.

CDR1 SGHDT and CDR2 YYEEEE come from the germline V gene. The CDR3 runs to 17 residues. Trimming at V came to 4 bases and at J to 7 bases, leaving 15 bases not matched to a gene. The V and J genes are TRBV5-6 and TRBJ2-3; 10 nucleotides line up with TRBD1. Sequenced here: CD8+ T cells sorted from blood, sampled at week 0. This TCR derives from a human donor with alopecia areata. CDR3 sequence reads: CASSHWGAGTGVNTQYF. The CDR3 nucleotides read TGTGCCAGCAGCCACTGGGGAGCCGGGACAGGGGTTAATACGCAGTATTTT.